This T cell receptor (beta chain) was obtained from a study of blood T cell repertoires in COVID-19. Study-level information: The United States, Italy and Spain provided the acute and convalescent COVID-19 samples.

CDR1 is MDHEN and CDR2 is SYDVKM in the germline V gene. V was cut by 6 bases and J by 2 bases, with 23 bases left in between. The CDR3 sequence is 18 residues long. Authors' data handling: Amplifying reference gene primers gave estimates of nucleated cell counts. Profiled with immunoSEQ multiplex PCR; TCRdb holds only in-frame clones, not every one. The V and J calls and clone size were taken over from that table, and D and trimming were inferred from the DNA. This repertoire shows 190,000 or so clones, approximately 88% found once; its top ten account for around 7%. This rearrangement joins TRBV28 to TRBJ1-5; tentative D call: TRBD1 (6 bases). The material sequenced was peripheral blood. This receptor was identified in a man between 40 and 49 years old with acute or convalescent COVID-19. The DNA of the CDR3 is TGTGCCAGCAGGCAGGGGTATGAGGAACTAACGGGCAATCAGCCCCAGCATTTT. It codes for CASRQGYEELTGNQPQHF. Drawing the rest from reference TRBV28 and TRBJ1-5, the complete variable domain is DVKVTQSSRYLVKRTGEKVFLECVQDMDHENMFWYRQDPGLGLRLIYFSYDVKMKEKGDIPEGYSVSREKKERFSLILESASTNQTSMYLCASRQGYEELTGNQPQHFGDGTRLSIL.